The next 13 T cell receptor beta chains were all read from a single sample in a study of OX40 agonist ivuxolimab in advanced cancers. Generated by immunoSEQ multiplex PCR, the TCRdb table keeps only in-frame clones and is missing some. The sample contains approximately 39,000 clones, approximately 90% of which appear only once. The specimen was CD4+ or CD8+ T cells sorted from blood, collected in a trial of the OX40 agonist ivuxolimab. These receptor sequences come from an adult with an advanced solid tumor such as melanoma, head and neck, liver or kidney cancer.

The CDR3 sequence: CASSQERWGQGDEQYF. The CDR3 DNA is TGTGCCAGCAGCCAAGAGCGCTGGGGACAGGGCGACGAGCAGTACTTC. The gene calls are TRBV4-2 and TRBJ2-7, with 9 bases aligning to TRBD1. V was pared by 0 bases and J by 5 bases, with 8 bases of the junction left unmatched. The CDR3 is 16 residues long. Germline CDR1 LGHNA, CDR2 YNFKEQ.

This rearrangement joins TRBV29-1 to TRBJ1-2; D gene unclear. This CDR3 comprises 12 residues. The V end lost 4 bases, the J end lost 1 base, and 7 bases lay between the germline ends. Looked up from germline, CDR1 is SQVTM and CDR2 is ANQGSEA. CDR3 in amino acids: CSVVGDNYGYTF. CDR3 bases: TGCAGCGTTGTCGGGGATAACTATGGCTACACCTTC.

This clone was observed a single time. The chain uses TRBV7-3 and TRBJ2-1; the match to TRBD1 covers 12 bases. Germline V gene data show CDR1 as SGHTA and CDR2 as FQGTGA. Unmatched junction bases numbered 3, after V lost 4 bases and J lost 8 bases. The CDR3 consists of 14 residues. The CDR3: CASSSGQGADEQFF. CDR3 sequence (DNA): TGTGCCAGCAGCTCGGGACAGGGGGCCGATGAGCAGTTCTTC. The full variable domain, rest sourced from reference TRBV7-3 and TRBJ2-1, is GAGVSQTPSNKVTEKGKYVELRCDPISGHTALYWYRQSLGQGPEFLIYFQGTGAADDSGLPNDRFFAVRPEGSVSTLKIQRTERGDSAVYLCASSSGQGADEQFFGPGTRLTVL.

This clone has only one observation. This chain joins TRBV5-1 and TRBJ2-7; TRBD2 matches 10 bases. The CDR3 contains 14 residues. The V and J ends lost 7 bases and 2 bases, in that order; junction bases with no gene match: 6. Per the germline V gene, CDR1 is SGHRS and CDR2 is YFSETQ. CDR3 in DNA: TGCGCCAGCTGCCGGACTAGCGGTACCTACGAGCAGTACTTC. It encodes CASCRTSGTYEQYF.

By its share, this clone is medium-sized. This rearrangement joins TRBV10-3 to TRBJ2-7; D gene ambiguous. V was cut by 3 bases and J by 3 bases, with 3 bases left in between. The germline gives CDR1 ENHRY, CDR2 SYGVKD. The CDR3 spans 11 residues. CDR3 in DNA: TGTGCCATCAGTGAATACTACGAGCAGTACTTC. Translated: CAISEYYEQYF.

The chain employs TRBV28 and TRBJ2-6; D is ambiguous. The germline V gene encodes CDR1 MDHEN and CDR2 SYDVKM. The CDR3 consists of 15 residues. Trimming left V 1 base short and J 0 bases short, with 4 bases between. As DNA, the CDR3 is TGTGCCAGCAGTTTATTCCGCTCTGGGGCCAACGTCCTGACTTTC. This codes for CASSLFRSGANVLTF.

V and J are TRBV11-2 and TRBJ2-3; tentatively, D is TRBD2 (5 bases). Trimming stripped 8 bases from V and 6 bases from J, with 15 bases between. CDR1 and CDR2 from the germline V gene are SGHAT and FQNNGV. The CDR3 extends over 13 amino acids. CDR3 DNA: TGTGCCAGCGAGGGCCCCCAACGTGATACGCAGTATTTT. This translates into CASEGPQRDTQYF.

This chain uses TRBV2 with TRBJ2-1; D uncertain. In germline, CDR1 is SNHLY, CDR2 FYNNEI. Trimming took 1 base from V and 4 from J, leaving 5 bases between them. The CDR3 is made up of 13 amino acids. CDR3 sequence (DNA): TGTGCCAGCAGTGAAGTAGCTTACAATGAGCAGTTCTTC. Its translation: CASSEVAYNEQFF.

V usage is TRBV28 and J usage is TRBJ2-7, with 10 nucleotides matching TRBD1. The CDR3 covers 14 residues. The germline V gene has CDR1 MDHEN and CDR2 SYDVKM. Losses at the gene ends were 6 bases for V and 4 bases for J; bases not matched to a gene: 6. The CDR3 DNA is TGTGCCAGCAGCCACTGGACAGGGGGTTACGAGCAGTACTTC. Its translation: CASSHWTGGYEQYF.

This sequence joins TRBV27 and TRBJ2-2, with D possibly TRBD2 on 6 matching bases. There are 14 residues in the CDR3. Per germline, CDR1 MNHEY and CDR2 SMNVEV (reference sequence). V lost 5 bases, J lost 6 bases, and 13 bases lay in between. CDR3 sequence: CASSAGGPAGELFF. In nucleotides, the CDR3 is TGTGCCAGCAGTGCCGGGGGACCGGCCGGGGAGCTGTTTTTT.

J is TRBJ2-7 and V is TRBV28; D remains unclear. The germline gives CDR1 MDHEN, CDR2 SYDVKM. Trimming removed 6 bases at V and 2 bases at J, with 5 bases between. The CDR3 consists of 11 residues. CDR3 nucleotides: TGTGCCAGCAGCGCAACCTACGAGCAGTACTTC. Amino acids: CASSATYEQYF. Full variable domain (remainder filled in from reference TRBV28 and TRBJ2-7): DVKVTQSSRYLVKRTGEKVFLECVQDMDHENMFWYRQDPGLGLRLIYFSYDVKMKEKGDIPEGYSVSREKKERFSLILESASTNQTSMYLCASSATYEQYFGPGTRLTVT.

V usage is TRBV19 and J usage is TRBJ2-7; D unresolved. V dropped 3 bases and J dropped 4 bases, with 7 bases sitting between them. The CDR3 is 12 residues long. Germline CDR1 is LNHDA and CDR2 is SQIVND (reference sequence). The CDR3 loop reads CASSIVGYEQYF. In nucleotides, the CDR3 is TGTGCCAGTAGTATCGTGGGGTACGAGCAGTACTTC.

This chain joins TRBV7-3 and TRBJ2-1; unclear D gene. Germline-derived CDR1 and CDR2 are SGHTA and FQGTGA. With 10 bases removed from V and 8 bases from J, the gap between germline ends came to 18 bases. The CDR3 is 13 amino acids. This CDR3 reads CATASIPTDEQFF. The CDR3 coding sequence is TGTGCCACCGCCTCGATACCGACCGATGAGCAGTTCTTC.